One sample yielded the 17 T cell receptor beta chains listed below, sequenced in a study of blood T cell repertoires in COVID-19. Assay: immunoSEQ multiplex PCR; the TCRdb copy retains only in-frame clones and omits some. Among a few hundred thousand clones, around 80% were seen once, and the ten largest hold 7.2%. The sample consisted of peripheral blood. Source of these receptors: an older woman with acute or convalescent COVID-19.

The V and J genes are TRBV18 and TRBJ2-5; TRBD2 might be the D (6 bases). V dropped 0 bases and J dropped 5 bases, with 13 bases sitting between them. This CDR3 contains 15 residues. Germline V CDR1 and CDR2: KGHSH, LQKENI. CDR3 nucleotides: TGTGCCAGCTCACCACCGGGGGGTAGAAGGGAGACCCAGTACTTC. Its translation is CASSPPGGRRETQYF.

As concerns this clone: Other nucleotide sequences from this sample produce the same CDR3. The J gene is TRBJ2-2, the V gene TRBV19; 7 bases line up with TRBD1. The V gene's germline CDR1 is LNHDA and CDR2 SQIVND (reference sequence). The V and J ends lost 3 bases and 3 bases, in that order; junction bases with no gene match: 1. The CDR3 loop spans 14 amino acids. The CDR3 region is CASSIGTDTGELFF. In nucleotides, the CDR3 is TGTGCCAGTAGTATTGGGACAGACACCGGGGAGCTGTTTTTT.

This clone was recorded only once. V and J are TRBV5-6 and TRBJ2-1, with TRBD2 matching over 10 bases. The CDR3 contains 17 residues. With 0 bases clipped from V and 4 bases from J, the junction kept 7 bases outside the gene matches. Germline CDR1 SGHDT, CDR2 YYEEEE. CDR3 loop: CASSLEVLAGDYNEQFF. Here the CDR3 DNA reads TGTGCCAGCAGCTTGGAGGTCCTAGCGGGGGATTACAATGAGCAGTTCTTC.

CDR3 bases: TGTGCCAGCAGCTCCACAGGGCCCATAACGGCGAACACTGAAGCTTTCTTT. Translated, it gives CASSSTGPITANTEAFF. V and J are TRBV13 and TRBJ1-1, with a possible D match to TRBD1 (6 bases). Germline loops: CDR1 PRHDT, CDR2 FYEKMQ (reference sequence). The CDR3 is made up of 17 amino acids. V lost 4 bases to trimming and J lost 1 base, with 19 bases between them.

The chain is built from TRBV6-5 and TRBJ1-6, with D perhaps matching TRBD1 (5 bases). This CDR3 spans 15 amino acids. Germline V gene data show CDR1 as MNHEY and CDR2 as SVGAGI. The V end lost 0 bases, the J end lost 9 bases, and 12 bases lay between the germline ends. The CDR3 region has the DNA TGTGCCAGCAGTTACTCAGGGGATATGGGTTCACCCCTCCACTTT. Translating gives CASSYSGDMGSPLHF.

The chain joins TRBV4-3 to TRBJ2-1; 11 bases agree with TRBD2. Unmatched junction bases numbered 4, after V lost 2 bases and J lost 7 bases. The CDR3 runs 15 residues. The germline V gene encodes CDR1 LGHNA and CDR2 YSLEER. The CDR3 reads CASSQSLAGANEQFF. The CDR3 region has the DNA TGCGCCAGCAGCCAATCACTAGCGGGGGCAAATGAGCAGTTCTTC.

The CDR3 DNA sequence: TGCGCCAGCAGTGAGTCGAGGGGGCCGGTTCGTGGTACGCAGTATTTT. This codes for CASSESRGPVRGTQYF. This chain joins TRBV10-2 and TRBJ2-3, with 7 bases lining up with TRBD1. CDR3 length equals 16 residues. V was clipped by 0 bases and J by 8 bases; unmatched bases: 11. Germline V gives CDR1 WSHSY, CDR2 SAAADI.

The chain recombines TRBV5-1 with TRBJ1-2; TRBD1 agrees at 9 bases. The V gene's germline CDR1 is SGHRS and CDR2 YFSETQ. The V gene end was trimmed by 5 bases and the J gene end by 4 bases; junction bases not matched to a gene: 3. This CDR3 is 13 amino acids long. This CDR3 is CASRQGAGYGYTF. In DNA, the CDR3 is TGCGCCAGCAGACAGGGGGCGGGCTATGGCTACACCTTC. Filled out from reference TRBV5-1 and TRBJ1-2, the complete variable domain reads KAGVTQTPRYLIKTRGQQVTLSCSPISGHRSVSWYQQTPGQGLQFLFEYFSETQRNKGNFPGRFSGRQFSNSRSEMNVSTLELGDSALYLCASRQGAGYGYTFGSGTRLTVV.

This clone was found once. The CDR3 DNA sequence: TGTGCCAGCCTGGGACAGACGCAAGGGGGATCCTCCTACAATGAGCAGTTCTTC. Protein product: CASLGQTQGGSSYNEQFF. The chain couples TRBV18 to TRBJ2-1; 7 bases agree with TRBD1. V lost 8 bases, J lost 0 bases, and 16 bases stayed unmatched. Looked up from germline, CDR1 is KGHSH and CDR2 is LQKENI. The CDR3 has 18 residues.

The CDR3, as DNA: TGTGCCAGCAGCTTACAACGGGGGGGCCAAGAGACCCAGTACTTC. It codes for CASSLQRGGQETQYF. The J gene is TRBJ2-5, the V gene TRBV7-2, with 8 bases lining up with TRBD2. Unmatched junction bases numbered 3, after V lost 2 bases and J lost 1 base. Germline values: CDR1 SGHTA, CDR2 FQGNSA. CDR3 length equals 15 residues.

J is TRBJ2-3 and V is TRBV18; no reliable D call. Germline V gives CDR1 KGHSH, CDR2 LQKENI. V lost 6 bases to trimming and J lost 9 bases, with 16 bases between them. CDR3 length: 13 residues. For the CDR3, the DNA is TGTGCCAGCTCTCCGGCGGCGAGGTCAACGCAGTATTTT. Its protein product is CASSPAARSTQYF.

V usage is TRBV3-1 (or the pseudogene TRBV3-2) and J usage is TRBJ2-3; the match to TRBD2 covers 13 bases. Trimming cost V 0 bases and J 6 bases; bases outside gene matches: 6. This CDR3 has 17 amino acids. The germline V gene has CDR1 LGHDT and CDR2 YNNKEL (reference sequence). In DNA form, the CDR3 reads TGTGCCAGCAGCCAAGATATCCGACTAGCGGGGGGCGATACGCAGTATTTT. It specifies CASSQDIRLAGGDTQYF.

The chain uses TRBV18 and TRBJ2-7, with a possible D match to TRBD1 (5 bases). Germline-derived CDR1 and CDR2 are KGHSH and LQKENI. V was pared by 3 bases and J by 1 base, with 7 bases between. The CDR3 contains 13 residues. CDR3 region: CASSPDISYEQYF. Written as DNA, the CDR3 is TGTGCCAGCTCACCGGACATTTCCTACGAGCAGTACTTC. The full variable domain, in which reference TRBV18 and TRBJ2-7 provide the parts outside the CDR3, is NAGVMQNPRHLVRRRGQEARLRCSPMKGHSHVYWYRQLPEEGLKFMVYLQKENIIDESGMPKERFSAEFPKEGPSILRIQQVVRGDSAAYFCASSPDISYEQYFGPGTRLTVT.

The rearrangement links TRBV30 to TRBJ1-2, with a possible D match to TRBD1 (6 bases). The CDR3 sequence is 12 residues long. Trimming took off 4 bases at V and 7 bases at J, with 13 bases between the two ends. Germline assignment: CDR1 GTSNPN and CDR2 SVGIG (reference sequence). The CDR3 reads CAWMGAGAGYTF. CDR3 nucleotide sequence: TGTGCCTGGATGGGGGCAGGGGCTGGCTACACCTTC.

This chain uses TRBV3-1 (or the pseudogene TRBV3-2) with TRBJ2-1, with 10 bases identical to TRBD2. Trimming took 3 bases from V and 16 from J; bases not matched to a gene: 9. CDR1 is LGHDT, CDR2 YNNKEL, per germline (reference sequence). The CDR3 sequence is 13 residues long. The chain's CDR3 is CASSHQAGGPIFF. CDR3 nucleotides: TGTGCCAGCAGCCATCAAGCGGGGGGGCCTATATTCTTC.

The rearrangement joins TRBV9 to TRBJ2-2; 8 bases map to TRBD1. The CDR3 loop spans 17 amino acids. CDR1 is SGDLS, CDR2 YYNGEE, per germline. The junction had 11 bases not matched to a gene; V was cut back by 3 bases and J by 4 bases. The CDR3 DNA is TGTGCCAGCAGCGCTGGACAGGGTGATTACGGCACCGGGGAGCTGTTTTTT. Translating it yields CASSAGQGDYGTGELFF.

The V and J genes are TRBV10-3 and TRBJ2-7, with 8 bases fitting TRBD1. CDR1 and CDR2 (germline): ENHRY, SYGVKD. V dropped 6 bases and J dropped 5; count of bases not matched to a gene: 6. The CDR3 loop spans 13 amino acids. The CDR3 region is CAISLDRVDEQYF. CDR3 DNA sequence: TGTGCCATCAGCCTGGACAGGGTCGACGAGCAGTACTTC.